These T cell receptor beta chains were read from a single sample in a study of blood T cell repertoires in COVID-19. Profiling relied on immunoSEQ multiplex PCR, and the TCRdb table lists in-frame clones only, not all of them. The sample records about 120,000 clones, under 80% being singletons. Sequences were obtained from peripheral blood. These receptor sequences come from a man between 65 and 79 years old with acute or convalescent COVID-19. The CDR3 runs from the conserved cysteine through the conserved F or W. The D gene is left open where the match is weak. Not every row has a clone size; where given, it reads once, few, many or a size class.

>TRBV4-3|once|15|NA|TRBJ2-7
TGCGCCAGCAGCCAGGAACAGGATCCTGACTACGAGCAGTACTTC
CASSQEQDPDYEQYF
>TRBV19|once|13|TRBD1|TRBJ2-7
TGTGCCAGTAGAGGGACAGGGACGTACGAGCAGTACTTC
CASRGTGTYEQYF
>TRBV19|NA|15|TRBD1|TRBJ1-1
TGTGCCAGTAATGACAGGGGGTTCAAGAACACTGAAGCTTTCTTT
CASNDRGFKNTEAFF
>TRBV5-1|NA|15|TRBD1|TRBJ1-2
TGCGCCAGCAGCTTGGGGGCAACAGGGGGCGCGGGCTACACCTTC
CASSLGATGGAGYTF
>TRBV24-1|NA|15|NA|TRBJ1-2
TGTGCCACCAGTGATCCACGGACGGGGGGCTATGGCTACACCTTC
CATSDPRTGGYGYTF
>TRBV7-8|few|12|NA|TRBJ2-7
TGTGCCAGCAGCTTAGGGGGGCGCGAGCAGTACTTC
CASSLGGREQYF
>TRBV5-1|NA|16|NA|TRBJ2-5
TGCGCCAGCAGCTTGGAGGGACACACACCGCGGGAGACCCAGTACTTC
CASSLEGHTPRETQYF
>TRBV7-7|NA|13|TRBD1|TRBJ2-7
TGTGCCAGCAGCCCAGACAGGGCGTACGAGCAGTACTTC
CASSPDRAYEQYF
>TRBV29-1|few|13|TRBD1|TRBJ1-4
TGCAGCGGGAAGACAGGGGTAGGAGAAAAACTGTTTTTT
CSGKTGVGEKLFF
>TRBV6-5|NA|16|TRBD1|TRBJ2-7
TGTGCCAGCAGTTACTCGTCCGGACAGGGGAGGAACGAGCAGTACTTC
CASSYSSGQGRNEQYF
>TRBV24-1|once|14|NA|TRBJ2-1
TGTGCCACCAGGGGGACAACCTCCTACAATGAGCAGTTCTTC
CATRGTTSYNEQFF
>TRBV7-3|few|17|TRBD2|TRBJ2-5
TGTGCCAGCAGCTCCCGGACTAGCGGGGGGGTTGGAGAGACCCAGTACTTC
CASSSRTSGGVGETQYF
>TRBV3-1/TRBV3-2|NA|14|NA|TRBJ2-7
TGTGCCAGCAGCCCTCGGGGGTCCTCTTACGAGCAGTACTTC
CASSPRGSSYEQYF
>TRBV28|NA|12|NA|TRBJ1-5
TGTGCCAGCAGTTTTAGAATTCAGCCCCAGCATTTT
CASSFRIQPQHF
>TRBV2|few|12|NA|TRBJ2-7
TGTGCCAGCGTCGGAGACTCCTACGAGCAGTACTTC
CASVGDSYEQYF
>TRBV24-1|few|12|NA|TRBJ2-2
TGTGCCACCAGTGCGAGGACCGGGGAGCTGTTTTTT
CATSARTGELFF
>TRBV24-1|NA|10|NA|TRBJ1-1
TGTGCCACCCCTAACACTGAAGCTTTCTTT
CATPNTEAFF
>TRBV19|NA|15|NA|TRBJ1-3
TGTGCCAGTAGTATATATCCTATCTCTGGAAACACCATATATTTT
CASSIYPISGNTIYF
>TRBV12-5|NA|16|NA|TRBJ1-1
TGTGCTAGTGGTTTGGTACGATTAGGGGTGAACACTGAAGCTTTCTTT
CASGLVRLGVNTEAFF
>TRBV25-1|NA|18|NA|TRBJ1-3
TGTGCCAGCAGTGCGCCGGGACACGGACCCGGCTCTGGAAACACCATATATTTT
CASSAPGHGPGSGNTIYF
>TRBV7-8|NA|15|TRBD1|TRBJ1-5
TGTGCCAGCAGCTCTAGGAAAACAGGGGTTCAGCCCCAGCATTTT
CASSSRKTGVQPQHF
>TRBV6-2/TRBV6-3|NA|15|TRBD1|TRBJ1-1
TGTGCCAGCAGTTACTGGGGACAGGAGAGCACTGAAGCTTTCTTT
CASSYWGQESTEAFF